A selection of T cell receptor beta chains follows, all from one sample in a study of T-cell reconstitution after alpha-beta-depleted transplantation in children. TCRdb reprocessed the PCR reads via MiXCR and lists one record per CDR3 protein. Here the sample spans 200,000 to 300,000 distinct CDR3 sequences, 12% being singletons. Sequenced here: PBMCs from the stem cell graft donor, sampled from the stem cell graft. The receptors come from a human donor who donated a stem cell graft to a child with acute lymphoblastic leukemia. Both conserved end residues are part of each CDR3. The order of the fields is D gene, CDR3 length, clone size, J gene, V gene, CDR3 protein, CDR3 DNA. The D gene is left open where the match is weak. Clone size appears in some rows only: once, few, many, or a class for an expanded clone.

>NA|13|many|TRBJ2-7|TRBV18
CASSPIQGNEQYF
TGTGCCAGCTCACCAATCCAGGGAAACGAGCAGTACTTC
>NA|15|many|TRBJ2-7|TRBV28
CASSSRRSTGREQYF
TGTGCCAGCAGTTCCCGGAGGAGCACGGGTAGAGAGCAGTACTTC
>NA|15|many|TRBJ2-5|TRBV5-1
CASSLERGPQETQYF
TGCGCCAGCAGCTTGGAACGGGGCCCCCAAGAGACCCAGTACTTC
>TRBD2|12|many|TRBJ2-1|TRBV20-1
CSAWDFSGSKFF
TGCAGTGCCTGGGATTTTAGCGGGAGTAAGTTCTTC
>NA|13|many|TRBJ2-7|TRBV12-3/TRBV12-4
CASSLRQGYEQYF
TGTGCCAGCAGTTTAAGGCAGGGCTACGAGCAGTACTTC
>TRBD1|14|many|TRBJ2-5|TRBV13
CASSGTGGGETQYF
TGTGCCAGTTCCGGGACAGGGGGTGGAGAGACCCAGTACTTC
>NA|11|many|TRBJ2-7|TRBV12-3/TRBV12-4
CASTLGYEQYF
TGTGCCAGCACCCTAGGCTACGAGCAGTACTTC
>NA|15|many|TRBJ1-5|TRBV9
CASSVGGAGNQPQHF
TGTGCCAGCAGCGTAGGGGGGGCTGGCAATCAGCCCCAGCATTTT
>NA|14|many|TRBJ2-5|TRBV27
CATQPRGRGETQYF
TGTGCCACTCAACCTAGGGGCAGGGGAGAGACCCAGTACTTC
>NA|16|many|TRBJ2-1|TRBV7-9
CASRQRAEGSYNEQFF
TGTGCCAGCAGGCAAAGGGCGGAGGGCTCCTACAATGAGCAGTTCTTC
>NA|13|NA|TRBJ2-3|TRBV6-1
CASSTGRRGTQYF
TGTGCCAGCAGCACCGGACGAAGGGGTACGCAGTATTTT
>NA|14|many|TRBJ2-7|TRBV9
CASSVSGKEGEQYF
TGTGCCAGCAGCGTGTCGGGGAAAGAGGGCGAGCAGTACTTC
>TRBD2|11|many|TRBJ2-1|TRBV5-6
CASSFGLVKFF
TGTGCCAGCAGCTTCGGACTAGTGAAATTCTTC
>TRBD2|20|once|TRBJ2-1|TRBV11-2
CASSGRGLAGEKSSYNEQFF
TGTGCCAGCAGCGGGCGGGGACTAGCGGGGGAGAAGAGCTCCTACAATGAGCAGTTCTTC
>NA|15|many|TRBJ2-6|TRBV9
CASSVDDSGANVLTF
TGTGCCAGCAGCGTAGACGACTCTGGGGCCAACGTCCTGACTTTC
>TRBD2|15|NA|TRBJ2-1|TRBV3-1
CASSPGLAGGAEQFF
TGTGCCAGCAGCCCGGGACTAGCGGGAGGAGCTGAGCAGTTCTTC